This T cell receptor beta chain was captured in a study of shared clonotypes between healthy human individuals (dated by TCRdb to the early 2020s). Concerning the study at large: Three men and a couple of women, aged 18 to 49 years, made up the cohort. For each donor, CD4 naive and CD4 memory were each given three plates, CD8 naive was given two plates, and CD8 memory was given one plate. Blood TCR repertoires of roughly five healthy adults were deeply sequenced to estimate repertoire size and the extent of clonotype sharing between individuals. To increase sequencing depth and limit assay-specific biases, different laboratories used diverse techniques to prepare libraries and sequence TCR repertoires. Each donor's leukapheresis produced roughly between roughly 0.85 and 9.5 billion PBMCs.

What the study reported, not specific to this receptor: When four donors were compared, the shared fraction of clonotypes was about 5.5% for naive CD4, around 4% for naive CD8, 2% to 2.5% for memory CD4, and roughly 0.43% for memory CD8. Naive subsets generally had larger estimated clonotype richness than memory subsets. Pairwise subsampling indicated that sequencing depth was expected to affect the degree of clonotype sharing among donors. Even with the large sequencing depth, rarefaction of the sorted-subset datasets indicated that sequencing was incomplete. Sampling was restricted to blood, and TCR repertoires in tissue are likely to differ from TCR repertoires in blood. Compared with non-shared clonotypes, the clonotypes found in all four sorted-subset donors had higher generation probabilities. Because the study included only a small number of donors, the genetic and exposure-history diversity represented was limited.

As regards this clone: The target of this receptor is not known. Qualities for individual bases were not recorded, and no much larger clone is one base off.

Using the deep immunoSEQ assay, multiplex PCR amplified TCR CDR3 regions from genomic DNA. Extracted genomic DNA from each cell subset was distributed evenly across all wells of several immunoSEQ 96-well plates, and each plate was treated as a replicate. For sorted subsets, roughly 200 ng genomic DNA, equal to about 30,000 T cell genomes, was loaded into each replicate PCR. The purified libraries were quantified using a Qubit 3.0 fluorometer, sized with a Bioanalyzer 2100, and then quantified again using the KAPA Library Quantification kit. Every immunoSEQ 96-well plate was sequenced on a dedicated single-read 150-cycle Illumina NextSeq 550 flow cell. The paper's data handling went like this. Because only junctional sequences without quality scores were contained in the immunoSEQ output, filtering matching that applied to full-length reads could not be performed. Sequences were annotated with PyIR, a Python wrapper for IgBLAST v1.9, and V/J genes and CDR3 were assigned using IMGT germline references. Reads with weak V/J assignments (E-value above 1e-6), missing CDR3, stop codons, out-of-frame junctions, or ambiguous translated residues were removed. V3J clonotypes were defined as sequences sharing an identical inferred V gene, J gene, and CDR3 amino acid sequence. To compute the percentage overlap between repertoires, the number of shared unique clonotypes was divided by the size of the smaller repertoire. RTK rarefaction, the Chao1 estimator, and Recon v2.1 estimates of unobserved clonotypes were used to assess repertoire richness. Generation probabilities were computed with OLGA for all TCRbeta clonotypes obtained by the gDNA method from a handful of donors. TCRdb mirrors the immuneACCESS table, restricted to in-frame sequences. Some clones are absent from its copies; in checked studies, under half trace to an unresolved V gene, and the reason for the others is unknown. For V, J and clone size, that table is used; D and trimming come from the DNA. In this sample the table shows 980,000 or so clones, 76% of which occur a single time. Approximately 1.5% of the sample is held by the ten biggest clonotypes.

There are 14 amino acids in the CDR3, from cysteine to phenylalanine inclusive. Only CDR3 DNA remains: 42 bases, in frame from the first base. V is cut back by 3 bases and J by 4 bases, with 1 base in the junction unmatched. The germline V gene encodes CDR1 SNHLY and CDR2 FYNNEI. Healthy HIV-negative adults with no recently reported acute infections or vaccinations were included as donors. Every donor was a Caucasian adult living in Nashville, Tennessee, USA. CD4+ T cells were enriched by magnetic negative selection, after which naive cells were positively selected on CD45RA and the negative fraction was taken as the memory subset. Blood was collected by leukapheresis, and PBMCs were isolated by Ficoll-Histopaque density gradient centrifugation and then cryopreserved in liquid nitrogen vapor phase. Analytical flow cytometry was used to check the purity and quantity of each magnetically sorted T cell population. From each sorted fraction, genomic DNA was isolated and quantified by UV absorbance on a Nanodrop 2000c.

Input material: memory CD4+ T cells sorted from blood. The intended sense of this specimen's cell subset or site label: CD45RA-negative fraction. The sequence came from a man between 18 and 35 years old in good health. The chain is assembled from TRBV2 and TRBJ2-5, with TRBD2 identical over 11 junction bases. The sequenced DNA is TGTGCCAGCAGTGATACTAGCGGGGGAGAGACCCAGTACTTC. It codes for CASSDTSGGETQYF.